This record concerns one TCR beta chain sequence. V was shortened by 0 bases and J by 6 bases, with 21 bases between the two germline ends. CDR1 and CDR2 from the germline V gene are GTSNPN and SVGIG (reference sequence). This CDR3 has 17 residues. The record originates from a study of blood T cell repertoires in COVID-19. Whole-study context: Acute and convalescent COVID-19 specimens originated in the United States, Italy and Spain. Sources were T cells, B-cell-depleted T cells, or PBMCs; the material itself was cDNA or gDNA.

Authors' analysis steps: Reference gene primer amplification gave estimated nucleated cell counts. Only in-frame clones appear in the TCRdb table, and some are missing; sequencing was by immunoSEQ multiplex PCR. V, J and clone size are those of that table, while D and trimming were read from the DNA. The data hold some 150,000 clones, with roughly 81% observed a single time. This clonotype was obtained from a human donor with acute or convalescent COVID-19. The donor label of this sample is uncertain. Material: peripheral blood. The chain uses TRBV30 and TRBJ2-1; tentative D call: TRBD2 (7 bases). The CDR3 spells CAWSVYLGQGGGNEQFF. As DNA, the CDR3 is TGTGCCTGGAGTGTATATTTGGGGCAGGGAGGGGGCAATGAGCAGTTCTTC.